The 21 T cell receptor beta chains listed next were all sequenced from one sample in a study of Graves' ophthalmopathy and Graves' hyperthyroidism. Investigators amplified TCR beta CDR3 regions from RNA transcripts. An opening RT-PCR round employed HTBI primers and preceded a second-round multiplex PCR. TCRdb ran MiXCR on the multiplex PCR reads and lists one entry per CDR3 protein. The top ten clones hold more than 3% of a sample with around 660,000 distinct CDR3 sequences, roughly two fifths of them seen once. Sequencing was done on a sample of peripheral blood. The receptors were sampled from an adult man with Graves' ophthalmopathy.

This clonotype came up many times. The chain uses TRBV15 and TRBJ2-5; no clear D gene. Per the germline V gene, CDR1 is LNHNV and CDR2 is YYDKDF (reference sequence). V shed 1 base and J shed 5 bases, with 11 bases lying between them. The CDR3 sequence is 14 residues long. CDR3 residues: CATSRGWDSETQYF. Written as DNA, the CDR3 is TGTGCCACCAGCAGAGGTTGGGATTCGGAGACCCAGTACTTC. Full variable domain (remainder filled in from reference TRBV15 and TRBJ2-5): DAMVIQNPRYQVTQFGKPVTLSCSQTLNHNVMYWYQQKSSQAPKLLFHYYDKDFNNEADTPDNFQSRRPNTSFCFLDIRSPGLGDTAMYLCATSRGWDSETQYFGPGTRLLVL.

The chain employs TRBV19 and TRBJ2-3, with 9 nucleotides matching TRBD2. The V and J ends lost 2 bases and 5 bases, in that order; junction bases with no gene match: 5. There are 15 residues in the CDR3. Germline V gene data show CDR1 as LNHDA and CDR2 as SQIVND (reference sequence). CDR3 residues: CASSIIAGALDTQYF. The CDR3 nucleotides read TGTGCCAGTAGTATAATAGCGGGAGCCCTAGATACGCAGTATTTT.

This clonotype was recorded many times. The V gene is TRBV20-1, the J gene TRBJ1-6; the D is unclear. Trimming cost V 0 bases and J 5 bases, with 8 bases left between them. Germline V gene lookup returns CDR1 DFQATT and CDR2 SNEGSKA (reference sequence). CDR3 size: 14 residues. The CDR3 nucleotides are TGCAGTGCTAGAGAGCCACAGCATAATTCACCCCTCCACTTT. This translates into CSAREPQHNSPLHF.

The chain is built from TRBV7-9 and TRBJ1-4; D is possibly TRBD1 (6 bases). The V end was cut by 5 bases, the J end by 8 bases, with 21 bases between. This CDR3 comprises 16 residues. In germline, CDR1 is SEHNR, CDR2 FQNEAQ (reference sequence). The CDR3 loop is CASSAGPRGRLEKLFF. DNA for the CDR3: TGTGCCAGCAGCGCAGGACCGCGGGGGCGCTTAGAAAAACTGTTTTTT.

The chain joins TRBV7-2 to TRBJ2-3; 8 bases agree with TRBD1. The CDR3 is 17 amino acids. The germline V gene encodes CDR1 SGHTA and CDR2 FQGNSA. CDR3 nucleotide sequence: TGTGCTAGCCGTAAAGGGACAGGCGCCATATACACAGATACGCAGTATTTT. As protein: CASRKGTGAIYTDTQYF.

This clonotype was counted many times. The CDR3 loop reads CASSRPGSTEAFF. DNA for the CDR3: TGTGCCAGCAGTCGGCCGGGGAGCACTGAAGCTTTCTTT. This rearrangement joins TRBV27 to TRBJ1-1; D unresolved. Germline V CDR1 and CDR2: MNHEY, SMNVEV (reference sequence). The CDR3 runs 13 residues. Between the trimmed V and J ends, which lost 5 bases and 4 bases, there was a span of 11 bases.

V usage is TRBV11-2 and J usage is TRBJ1-4; no clear D gene. CDR3 length equals 12 residues. CDR1 is SGHAT and CDR2 is FQNNGV in the germline V gene. The germline V and J ends were trimmed by 1 base and 11 bases, with 8 bases remaining between them. The CDR3 DNA reads TGTGCCAGCAGCTTAGGGGGAGGCAAACTGTTTTTT. Encoded protein: CASSLGGGKLFF.

This clonotype was detected ten times or more. V gene TRBV20-1 combines with J gene TRBJ1-1, with a tentative D call TRBD1 (6 bases). The CDR3 has 15 amino acids. V lost 6 bases to trimming and J lost 0 bases, with 17 bases between them. Germline CDR1 DFQATT, CDR2 SNEGSKA (reference sequence). CDR3 sequence (DNA): TGCAGTGCCAAGACAGGTTATCTCATGAACACTGAAGCTTTCTTT. It translates to CSAKTGYLMNTEAFF.

About this clonotype itself: It may be a read error: a sequence one base away is much more abundant. The V call is TRBV7-9, the J call TRBJ1-5, with a tentative D call TRBD1 (5 bases). The CDR3 has 17 amino acids. V shed 4 bases and J shed 5 bases, with 21 bases lying between them. In germline, CDR1 is SEHNR, CDR2 FQNEAQ (reference sequence). The CDR3 DNA reads TGTGCCAGCAGCTCCATGGCCGGGACCCGCCGGGATCAGCCCCAGCATTTT. Its protein is CASSSMAGTRRDQPQHF.

The V gene is TRBV7-9, the J gene TRBJ1-2, with TRBD1 matching over 7 bases. V lost 6 bases to trimming and J lost 2 bases; unmatched junction nucleotides: 6. The germline V gene encodes CDR1 SEHNR and CDR2 FQNEAQ (reference sequence). This CDR3 region has 14 residues. CDR3 protein: CASSRETGNYGYTF. CDR3 DNA: TGTGCCAGCAGTCGCGAGACAGGGAACTATGGCTACACCTTC.

The sample holds a few counts of this clonotype. Compared with germline, one end of the junction differs, possibly owing to a read error. The chain employs TRBV10-3 and TRBJ1-2; D may be TRBD1 (5 bases). The germline V gene has CDR1 ENHRY and CDR2 SYGVKD. CDR3 size: 14 residues. The CDR3 DNA reads as TGTGCCAGCAGTTACTCGAATGCAGGGAATGGCTACACCTTC. Amino acid sequence: CASSYSNAGNGYTF.

Concerning this clonotype itself: This clone may be a read error of a much larger clone one base away. The chain has TRBV2 and TRBJ1-6, with TRBD1 matching over 7 bases. This CDR3 spans 14 amino acids. Germline lookup yields CDR1 SNHLY and CDR2 FYNNEI. CDR3: CASRGGSRDSRPSF. Written as DNA, the CDR3 is TGTGCCAGCAGGGGGGGTTCCCGGGACAGCCGCCCCAGCTTT.

This clonotype showed up many times. Germline is not matched at one junction end, which may reflect a read error. The chain joins TRBV10-3 to TRBJ1-6; 7 bases fit TRBD1. The CDR3 has 15 amino acids. Germline V CDR1 and CDR2: ENHRY, SYGVKD. CDR3 in amino acids: CASSYAGTAGSPLHF. The DNA of the CDR3 is TGTGCCAGCAGTTACGCCGGGACAGCCGGTTCACCCCTCCACTTT.

V and J are TRBV10-3 and TRBJ2-7; TRBD1 matches 9 bases. The V and J ends lost 10 bases and 4 bases, in that order; junction bases with no gene match: 2. Germline V CDR1 and CDR2: ENHRY, SYGVKD. This CDR3 contains 11 residues. CDR3 region: CASDRGYEQYF. The CDR3 nucleotides read TGTGCCAGCGACAGGGGGTACGAGCAGTACTTC.

This chain connects TRBV10-1 to TRBJ1-2; D gene uncertain. V lost 9 bases to trimming and J lost 1 base, with 15 bases between them. There are 14 residues in the CDR3. Germline CDR1 is WNHNN and CDR2 is SYGVQD (reference sequence). The CDR3 region has the DNA TGCGCCAGTGCACCGACACCGAATAACTATGGCTACACCTTC. Translation: CASAPTPNNYGYTF.

This clonotype was detected ten times or more. The chain carries TRBV7-2 and TRBJ2-5, with a tentative D call TRBD2 (6 bases). V was clipped by 1 base and J by 2 bases, with 8 bases between them. CDR1 is SGHTA, CDR2 FQGNSA, per germline. This CDR3 is built from 14 residues. CDR3 in DNA: TGTGCCAGCAGCTTAGTAGCGGCGCAAGAGACCCAGTACTTC. Translating gives CASSLVAAQETQYF. The whole variable domain, filled in from reference TRBV7-2 and TRBJ2-5, reads GAGVSQSPSNKVTEKGKDVELRCDPISGHTALYWYRQSLGQGLEFLIYFQGNSAPDKSGLPSDRFSAERTGGSVSTLTIQRTQQEDSAVYLCASSLVAAQETQYFGPGTRLLVL.

A note on this clonotype: A much larger clone lies one base from this, so it may be a read error. The chain recombines TRBV12-3 or TRBV12-4 with TRBJ2-5; 9 bases map to TRBD1. The CDR3 covers 14 residues. The CDR3 coding sequence is TGTGCCAGTAGTATCGGACAGGGGTTGCAGACCCAGCACTTC. Translated, it gives CASSIGQGLQTQHF.

This clonotype has a count of ten or more. The chain has TRBV13 and TRBJ1-2, with a tentative D call TRBD1 (5 bases). CDR3 length: 13 amino acids. The V end lost 0 bases, the J end lost 6 bases, and 8 bases lay between the germline ends. Germline lookup yields CDR1 PRHDT and CDR2 FYEKMQ (reference sequence). CDR3 nucleotide sequence: TGTGCCAGCAGCTTAGGGACGGGGGATGGCTACACCTTC. It specifies CASSLGTGDGYTF.

The table lists this clonotype with many counts. The rearrangement joins TRBV24-1 to TRBJ1-1; D uncertain. The CDR3 loop spans 13 amino acids. With 7 bases removed from V and 0 bases from J, the gap between germline ends came to 8 bases. Looked up from germline, CDR1 is KGHDR and CDR2 is SFDVKD. The CDR3: CATRSSMNTEAFF. The CDR3 DNA is TGTGCCACCAGATCAAGTATGAACACTGAAGCTTTCTTT.

At least ten counts were recorded for this clonotype. The rearrangement joins TRBV2 to TRBJ1-6, with 7 bases identical to TRBD1. The CDR3 extends over 14 amino acids. In germline, CDR1 is SNHLY, CDR2 FYNNEI. Trimming cost V 7 bases and J 7 bases; bases outside gene matches: 7. DNA for the CDR3: TGTGCCAGCAAGGAGACAGGGAGGAATTCACCCCTCCACTTT. It is translated as CASKETGRNSPLHF.

This chain uses TRBV6-5 with TRBJ1-6; the D gene is possibly TRBD1 (5 bases). Looked up from germline, CDR1 is MNHEY and CDR2 is SVGAGI. The CDR3 runs 15 residues. Deletions cut 2 bases from V and 9 bases from J, with 14 bases between. CDR3 sequence (DNA): TGTGCCAGCAGTTACCGGCCCGGGGGATTTTCACCCCTCCACTTT. It translates to CASSYRPGGFSPLHF.